These 26 T cell receptor beta chains originate from one sample sequenced in a study of blood T cell repertoires in COVID-19. The protocol was immunoSEQ multiplex PCR, while the TCRdb copy is restricted to in-frame clones and leaves out a portion. The sample has some 200,000 clones, around 85% seen once. The sequenced sample was peripheral blood. The source of these receptors is a woman aged 70-85 years with acute or convalescent COVID-19.

This CDR3 reads CASSLRIADIPGELFF. The CDR3, as DNA: TGTGCCAGCAGCTTAAGAATAGCGGATATTCCCGGGGAGCTGTTTTTT. This sequence joins TRBV11-2 and TRBJ2-2; D may be TRBD2 (6 bases). Trimming cost V 2 bases and J 6 bases, with 16 bases left between them. CDR1 SGHAT and CDR2 FQNNGV come from the germline V gene. This CDR3 has 16 residues.

The chain joins TRBV10-3 to TRBJ2-3, with D perhaps matching TRBD1 (6 bases). V dropped 7 bases and J dropped 4 bases, with 18 bases sitting between them. Germline CDR1 and CDR2: ENHRY and SYGVKD. The length of the CDR3 is 15 residues. This CDR3 is CAINPGHRTPDTQYF. In DNA form, the CDR3 reads TGTGCCATCAATCCGGGACACAGGACCCCAGATACGCAGTATTTT.

This chain links TRBV29-1 with TRBJ2-2; the match to TRBD2 covers 7 bases. From germline, CDR1 is SQVTM and CDR2 ANQGSEA. This CDR3 contains 13 residues. With 3 bases clipped from V and 2 bases from J, the junction kept 0 bases outside the gene matches. The CDR3 DNA reads as TGCAGCGTTGAGGGACTAAACACCGGGGAGCTGTTTTTT. This codes for CSVEGLNTGELFF.

The chain links TRBV10-2 to TRBJ2-7; D possibly corresponds to TRBD1 (7 bases). V was clipped by 7 bases and J by 2 bases, with 18 bases between them. The CDR3 contains 15 residues. CDR1 is WSHSY and CDR2 is SAAADI in the germline V gene. CDR3 protein: CASKRGTAGTYEQYF. Here the CDR3 DNA reads TGCGCCAGCAAACGGGGGACAGCCGGGACCTACGAGCAGTACTTC.

The rearrangement joins TRBV7-3 to TRBJ1-6, with TRBD1 matching 10 bases. The CDR3 is made up of 15 amino acids. Germline V gene lookup returns CDR1 SGHTA and CDR2 FQGTGA. Unmatched junction bases numbered 3, after V lost 5 bases and J lost 5 bases. CDR3 in DNA: TGTGCCAGCAGCACGACAGGGGGCCATAATTCACCCCTCCACTTT. This codes for CASSTTGGHNSPLHF.

The chain combines TRBV11-2 with TRBJ1-6; no firm D call. Trimming cost V 6 bases and J 9 bases, with 15 bases left between them. Germline V gives CDR1 SGHAT, CDR2 FQNNGV. This CDR3 is 14 amino acids long. Written as DNA, the CDR3 is TGTGCCAGCAGTCGAGGAGGGCAGAGTTCACCCCTCCACTTT. It codes for CASSRGGQSSPLHF.

The V gene is TRBV11-3, the J gene TRBJ2-1; possible D gene TRBD2, 6 bases. The CDR3 has 13 amino acids. From germline, CDR1 is SGHNT and CDR2 YENEEA. Trimming pared 5 bases from V and 1 base from J, leaving 6 bases between. CDR3 nucleotides: TGTGCCAGCAGCCGGGGGTCCTACAATGAGCAGTTCTTC. The encoded protein is CASSRGSYNEQFF. Full variable domain (rest looked up from reference TRBV11-3 and TRBJ2-1): EAGVVQSPRYKIIEKKQPVAFWCNPISGHNTLYWYLQNLGQGPELLIRYENEEAVDDSQLPKDRFSAERLKGVDSTLKIQPAELGDSAVYLCASSRGSYNEQFFGPGTRLTVL.

The chain carries TRBV7-2 and TRBJ1-1; tentatively, D is TRBD1 (6 bases). The germline gives CDR1 SGHTA, CDR2 FQGNSA. The CDR3 loop spans 13 amino acids. The ends were cut back, 7 bases at V and 11 bases at J, with 20 bases in the middle. The CDR3 nucleotides read TGTGCCAGCACCCAACCGGGAACAGGGAGCGCTTTCTTT. Translated, it gives CASTQPGTGSAFF.

V gene TRBV1 combines with J gene TRBJ2-1; TRBD2 is the table's D call, not checked against the DNA. TRBV1 has pseudogene status. This CDR3 is built from 17 residues. In nucleotides, the CDR3 is TGCACCAGCAGCCAAATCTCGCCTGGACTAGCCCCCAATGAGCAGTTCTTC. It specifies CTSSQISPGLAPNEQFF.

The chain has TRBV6-2 or TRBV6-3 and TRBJ2-1, with no clear D. The CDR3 totals 11 residues. V lost 5 bases and J lost 6, with 5 bases in between. Germline V gene sequence: CDR1 MNHEY, CDR2 SVGEGT. Here the CDR3 DNA reads TGTGCCAGCAGTAACGGCAATGAGCAGTTCTTC. Translating it yields CASSNGNEQFF.

V and J are TRBV6-5 and TRBJ1-2; D is possibly TRBD1 (5 bases). Germline V gives CDR1 MNHEY, CDR2 SVGAGI. This CDR3 spans 14 amino acids. V shed 8 bases and J shed 3 bases, with 16 bases lying between them. Here the CDR3 DNA reads TGTGCCAGCCAGGGCTCCGCACGGGACTATGGCTACACCTTC. Its translation is CASQGSARDYGYTF.

J is TRBJ2-1 and V is TRBV28; TRBD1 matches at 7 bases. There are 13 residues in the CDR3. The germline gives CDR1 MDHEN, CDR2 SYDVKM. V lost 9 bases and J lost 4; bases outside the gene matches: 6. The CDR3 reads CASWGQKYNEQFF. The CDR3 DNA reads TGTGCCAGTTGGGGACAGAAGTACAATGAGCAGTTCTTC.

This clone was recorded a few times. The chain has TRBV2 and TRBJ1-5, with 7 bases fitting TRBD1. The length of the CDR3 is 15 residues. CDR1 is SNHLY, CDR2 FYNNEI, per germline. J lost 2 bases, V lost 4 bases, and 5 bases had no gene match. CDR3 in amino acids: CASSVNDRGNQPQHF. CDR3 bases: TGTGCCAGCAGTGTAAACGACAGGGGCAATCAGCCCCAGCATTTT.

In nucleotides, the CDR3 is TGTGCCAGCAGCATGGGACAGGTCTCCTCCTACGAGCAGTACTTC. It codes for CASSMGQVSSYEQYF. J is TRBJ2-7 and V is TRBV5-6; 8 bases line up with TRBD1. CDR1 SGHDT and CDR2 YYEEEE come from the germline V gene. Trimming at V came to 4 bases and at J to 0 bases, leaving 6 bases not matched to a gene. The CDR3 consists of 15 residues.

V is TRBV7-8 and J is TRBJ1-1, with D tentatively TRBD1 (5 bases). V was pared by 2 bases and J by 3 bases, with 7 bases between. This CDR3 has 13 amino acids. Germline V lookup: CDR1 SGHVS, CDR2 FQNEAQ. CDR3: CASSLNRHTEAFF. The CDR3 coding sequence is TGTGCCAGCAGCTTAAACAGGCACACTGAAGCTTTCTTT.

J is TRBJ2-7 and V is TRBV28; 9 bases are shared with TRBD1. Germline CDR1 and CDR2: MDHEN and SYDVKM. CDR3 size: 15 residues. Trimming at V came to 2 bases and at J to 2 bases, leaving 4 bases not matched to a gene. CDR3: CASSLQGQGTYEQYF. CDR3 coding DNA: TGTGCCAGCAGTTTACAGGGACAGGGAACCTACGAGCAGTACTTC.

The genes are TRBV19 and TRBJ2-2; D may be TRBD2 (6 bases). Trimming left V 5 bases short and J 4 bases short, with 11 bases between. CDR1 LNHDA and CDR2 SQIVND come from the germline V gene (reference sequence). The length of the CDR3 is 14 residues. CDR3: CASSRGSGTGELFF. The CDR3 DNA sequence: TGTGCCAGTAGTCGGGGGAGCGGCACCGGGGAGCTGTTTTTT.

This CDR3 is CASRTDPGLRPSGANVLTF. The CDR3 region has the DNA TGTGCCAGCAGAACTGATCCCGGACTCAGGCCCTCTGGGGCCAACGTCCTGACTTTC. This sequence joins TRBV9 and TRBJ2-6; tentative D call: TRBD2 (5 bases). This CDR3 spans 19 amino acids. Germline V lookup: CDR1 SGDLS, CDR2 YYNGEE. V lost 5 bases, J lost 0 bases, and 21 bases lay in between.

J is TRBJ1-2 and V is TRBV2; D remains unclear. The germline V gene has CDR1 SNHLY and CDR2 FYNNEI. The V and J ends lost 5 bases and 7 bases respectively, with 17 bases between them. CDR3 length equals 14 residues. The CDR3 coding sequence is TGTGCCAGCAGTCCCTCATCCGCTCCAGGTGGCTACACCTTC. Protein: CASSPSSAPGGYTF. The full variable domain, rest sourced from reference TRBV2 and TRBJ1-2, is EPEVTQTPSHQVTQMGQEVILRCVPISNHLYFYWYRQILGQKVEFLVSFYNNEISEKSEIFDDQFSVERPDGSNFTLKIRSTKLEDSAMYFCASSPSSAPGGYTFGSGTRLTVV.

The CDR3 DNA reads as TGTGCCAGCAGCTTTCGGGGGCGACAGGGAGGACAAAGTTCACCCCTCCACTTT. Translated: CASSFRGRQGGQSSPLHF. This chain joins TRBV5-4 and TRBJ1-6; 7 positions agree with TRBD1. J gave up 9 bases and V 2 bases, and 17 bases lay outside the gene matches. Germline CDR1 SGHNT, CDR2 YYREEE (reference sequence). The CDR3 covers 18 residues.

V usage is TRBV5-4 and J usage is TRBJ1-6; maybe TRBD1 (6 bases). Trimming removed 5 bases from V and 5 bases from J, with 14 bases in between. The CDR3 loop spans 15 amino acids. Germline loops: CDR1 SGHNT, CDR2 YYREEE (reference sequence). CDR3 region: CASSFRDRNNSPLHF. CDR3 in DNA: TGTGCCAGCAGTTTCAGAGACAGGAATAATTCACCCCTCCACTTT.

This chain joins TRBV19 and TRBJ2-3; 10 positions match TRBD2. This CDR3 comprises 17 residues. Germline values: CDR1 LNHDA, CDR2 SQIVND (reference sequence). V trimming: 1 base; J trimming: 1 base; junction bases outside the gene matches: 5. CDR3 sequence: CASSIVGLAGGTDTQYF. The CDR3 DNA reads TGTGCCAGTAGTATAGTAGGGCTAGCGGGAGGCACAGATACGCAGTATTTT.

The chain combines TRBV2 with TRBJ2-1; 7 bases line up with TRBD2. The germline V gene has CDR1 SNHLY and CDR2 FYNNEI. Unmatched junction bases numbered 11, after V lost 10 bases and J lost 5 bases. The CDR3 extends over 14 amino acids. Here the CDR3 reads CATARGSHDNEQFF. CDR3 DNA: TGTGCCACTGCACGCGGGAGTCACGACAATGAGCAGTTCTTC.

This clone was seen more than once but under ten times. V is TRBV4-2 and J is TRBJ1-2; D is possibly TRBD1 (5 bases). The CDR3 sequence is 15 residues long. Looked up from germline, CDR1 is LGHNA and CDR2 is YNFKEQ. The V end lost 0 bases, the J end lost 5 bases, and 13 bases lay between the germline ends. Here the CDR3 DNA reads TGTGCCAGCAGCCAAGACCCAGGCAGGGCTTATGGCTACACCTTC. This translates into CASSQDPGRAYGYTF.

The rearrangement uses TRBV5-1 and TRBJ2-1, with TRBD2 matching over 11 bases. The V gene end was trimmed by 2 bases and the J gene end by 4 bases; junction bases not matched to a gene: 5. Per the germline V gene, CDR1 is SGHRS and CDR2 is YFSETQ. The length of the CDR3 is 16 residues. This chain's CDR3 is CASSFSGGAGYNEQFF. The CDR3 coding sequence is TGCGCCAGCAGCTTTAGCGGGGGGGCCGGGTACAATGAGCAGTTCTTC.

The chain couples TRBV15 to TRBJ1-4; D unresolved. V lost 3 bases, J lost 0 bases, and 11 bases lay in between. The CDR3 extends over 16 amino acids. Germline V gene data show CDR1 as LNHNV and CDR2 as YYDKDF (reference sequence). The CDR3 DNA follows: TGTGCCACCAGCAGGGCTGCTCGGGCAACTAATGAAAAACTGTTTTTT. Translating gives CATSRAARATNEKLFF.